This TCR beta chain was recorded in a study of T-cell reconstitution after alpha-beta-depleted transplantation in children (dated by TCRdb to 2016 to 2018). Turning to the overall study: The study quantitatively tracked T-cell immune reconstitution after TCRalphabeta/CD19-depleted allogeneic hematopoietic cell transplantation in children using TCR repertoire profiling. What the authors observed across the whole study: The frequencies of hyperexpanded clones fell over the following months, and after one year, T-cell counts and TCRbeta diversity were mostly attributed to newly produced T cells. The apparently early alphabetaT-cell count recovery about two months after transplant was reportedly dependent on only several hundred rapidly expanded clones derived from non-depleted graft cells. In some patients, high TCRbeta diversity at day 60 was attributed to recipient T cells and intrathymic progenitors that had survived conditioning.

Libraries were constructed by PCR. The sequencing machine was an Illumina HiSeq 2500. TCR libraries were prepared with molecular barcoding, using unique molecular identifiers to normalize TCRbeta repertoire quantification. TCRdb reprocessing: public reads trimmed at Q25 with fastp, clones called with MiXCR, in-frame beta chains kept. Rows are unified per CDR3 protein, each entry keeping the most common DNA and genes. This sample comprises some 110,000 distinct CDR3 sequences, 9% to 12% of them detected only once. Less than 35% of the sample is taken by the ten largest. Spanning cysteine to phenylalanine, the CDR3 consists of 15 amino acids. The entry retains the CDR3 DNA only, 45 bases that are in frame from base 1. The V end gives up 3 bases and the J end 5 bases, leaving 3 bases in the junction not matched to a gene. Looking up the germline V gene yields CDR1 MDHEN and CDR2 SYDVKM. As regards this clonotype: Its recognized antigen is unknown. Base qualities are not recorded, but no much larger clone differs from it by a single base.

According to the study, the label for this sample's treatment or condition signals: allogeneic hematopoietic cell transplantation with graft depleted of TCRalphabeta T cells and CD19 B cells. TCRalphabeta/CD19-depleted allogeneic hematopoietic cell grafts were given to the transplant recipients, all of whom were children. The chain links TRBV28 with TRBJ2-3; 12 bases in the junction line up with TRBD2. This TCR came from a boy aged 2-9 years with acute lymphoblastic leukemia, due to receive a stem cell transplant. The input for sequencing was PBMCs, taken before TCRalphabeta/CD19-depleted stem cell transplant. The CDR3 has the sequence CASSLAGLAGDTQYF. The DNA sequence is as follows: TGTGCCAGCAGTTTGGCGGGACTAGCGGGAGATACGCAGTATTTT. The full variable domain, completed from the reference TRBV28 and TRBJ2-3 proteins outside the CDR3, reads DVKVTQSSRYLVKRTGEKVFLECVQDMDHENMFWYRQDPGLGLRLIYFSYDVKMKEKGDIPEGYSVSREKKERFSLILESASTNQTSMYLCASSLAGLAGDTQYFGPGTRLTVL.